The 23 T cell receptor beta chains given below trace back to one sample, sequenced in a study of cytomegalovirus exposure and HLA in healthy donors (dated by TCRdb to about 2017). Preparation of the library involved the immunoSEQ multiplex PCR assay. For the multiplex PCR, a mixture combining 60 forward primers for TCR Vbeta segments and 13 reverse primers for TCR Jbeta segments was used. Sourced from immuneACCESS, this table was stored by TCRdb with only in-frame sequences that have V and J called. A share of the clones is absent; for the studies checked, an unresolved V gene accounts for under half, and the remainder has no known explanation. This sample holds 100,000 to 150,000 clones; more than 75% were observed only once. 1.4% to 1.5% of the sample is taken by the ten largest. The sequencing sample was made of PBMCs. The receptors were gathered from a female donor in good health and CMV-seronegative.

The V call is TRBV5-1, the J call TRBJ2-3; TRBD2 is a possible D gene (5 bases). Germline values: CDR1 SGHRS, CDR2 YFSETQ. The CDR3 is 14 residues long. V was clipped by 4 bases and J by 0 bases, with 9 bases between them. DNA for the CDR3: TGCGCCAGCAGCCCCCCGGGGAGCACAGATACGCAGTATTTT. Translated, it gives CASSPPGSTDTQYF.

The chain couples TRBV19 to TRBJ1-1; a weak D match, TRBD1 (6 bases). The CDR3 is made up of 14 amino acids. The V gene lost 8 bases and the J gene lost 5 bases, with 18 bases spanning the gap. Germline V gene data show CDR1 as LNHDA and CDR2 as SQIVND (reference sequence). The CDR3: CASLGGGAGTEAFF. The CDR3 nucleotides read TGTGCCAGTCTTGGAGGGGGGGCAGGGACTGAAGCTTTCTTT.

The chain employs TRBV7-9 and TRBJ1-1; D is uncertain. The CDR3 length is 15 residues. V gave up 2 bases and J gave up 4 bases, with 14 bases separating them. The germline V gene has CDR1 SEHNR and CDR2 FQNEAQ (reference sequence). The CDR3 region is CASSLRSRGVTEAFF. For the CDR3, the DNA is TGTGCCAGCAGCTTACGGTCCCGGGGAGTCACTGAAGCTTTCTTT.

The chain is built from TRBV7-9 and TRBJ2-7; 7 bases line up with TRBD1. The J segment lost 4 bases and the V segment lost 1 base, leaving 4 bases of the junction unmatched. Germline V lookup: CDR1 SEHNR, CDR2 FQNEAQ (reference sequence). The CDR3 totals 14 residues. In DNA form, the CDR3 reads TGTGCCAGCAGCTTAGACCCACAGGGGTACGAGCAGTACTTC. Its protein product is CASSLDPQGYEQYF. Using reference TRBV7-9 and TRBJ2-7 for the parts outside the CDR3, the full variable domain is DTGVSQNPRHKITKRGQNVTFRCDPISEHNRLYWYRQTLGQGPEFLTYFQNEAQLEKSRLLSDRFSAERPKGSFSTLEIQRTEQGDSAMYLCASSLDPQGYEQYFGPGTRLTVT.

The J gene is TRBJ2-4, the V gene TRBV28, with a possible D match to TRBD2 (5 bases). Trimming shortened V by 5 bases and J by 8 bases, and 10 bases separated the two germline ends. This CDR3 contains 12 residues. Germline V CDR1 and CDR2: MDHEN, SYDVKM. The CDR3 nucleotides are TGTGCCAGCAGTCCCTCGGGGTACATTCAGTACTTC. Translating it yields CASSPSGYIQYF.

V usage is TRBV28 and J usage is TRBJ1-4; no clear D. V was shortened by 7 bases and J by 4 bases, with 7 bases between the two germline ends. The CDR3 consists of 12 residues. Germline loops: CDR1 MDHEN, CDR2 SYDVKM. CDR3 nucleotide sequence: TGTGCCAGCAAAGAGGGTAATGAAAAACTGTTTTTT. As protein: CASKEGNEKLFF.

J is TRBJ2-1 and V is TRBV11-2; tentative D call: TRBD2 (5 bases). The CDR3 has 15 residues. The V and J ends lost 5 bases and 7 bases respectively, with 18 bases between them. Germline CDR1 SGHAT, CDR2 FQNNGV. The CDR3 protein is CASSPLAQTGNEQFF. The CDR3 DNA follows: TGTGCCAGCAGCCCCCTGGCCCAAACGGGGAATGAGCAGTTCTTC.

The CDR3 reads CASSLQNTGELFF. The CDR3 coding sequence is TGCGCCAGCAGCTTACAGAACACCGGGGAGCTGTTTTTT. V is TRBV5-1 and J is TRBJ2-2; no clear D. V was trimmed by 2 bases and J by 1 base, leaving 3 bases between them. CDR3 length: 13 amino acids. Germline-derived CDR1 and CDR2 are SGHRS and YFSETQ.

This clone was seen only a few times. V is TRBV4-2 and J is TRBJ1-5; maybe TRBD1 (5 bases). CDR1 and CDR2 from the germline V gene are LGHNA and YNFKEQ. Trimming removed 0 bases at V and 0 bases at J, with 9 bases between. CDR3 length equals 16 residues. The CDR3 nucleotides read TGTGCCAGCAGCCAAGAACGGACATTTAGCAATCAGCCCCAGCATTTT. Encoded protein: CASSQERTFSNQPQHF.

V is TRBV5-4 and J is TRBJ1-2; possibly TRBD1 for D (5 bases). Per germline, CDR1 SGHNT and CDR2 YYREEE (reference sequence). CDR3 length equals 14 residues. V was cut by 0 bases and J by 8 bases, with 14 bases left in between. The CDR3 sequence: CASSLAGTGGGYTF. DNA of the CDR3: TGTGCCAGCAGCTTGGCCGGGACGGGGGGAGGCTACACCTTC.

V usage is TRBV7-2 and J usage is TRBJ2-1; TRBD2 matches at 9 bases. CDR1 and CDR2 (germline): SGHTA, FQGNSA. This CDR3 contains 19 residues. The J segment lost 1 base and the V segment lost 5 bases, leaving 15 bases of the junction unmatched. DNA for the CDR3: TGTGCCAGCAGCCAAACAGCAGGTAGCGGGAGAGGTTCCTACAATGAGCAGTTCTTC. This codes for CASSQTAGSGRGSYNEQFF.

V gene TRBV2 combines with J gene TRBJ2-5, with D tentatively TRBD2 (6 bases). Per the germline V gene, CDR1 is SNHLY and CDR2 is FYNNEI. The V end was cut by 3 bases, the J end by 13 bases, with 12 bases between. The CDR3 consists of 11 residues. The CDR3 sequence: CASSDWGVWYF. In DNA, the CDR3 is TGTGCCAGCAGTGACTGGGGGGTTTGGTACTTC.

This clone was found once. The chain joins TRBV27 to TRBJ2-1, with a tentative D call TRBD2 (5 bases). Germline V CDR1 and CDR2: MNHEY, SMNVEV (reference sequence). The CDR3 has 13 amino acids. Trimming stripped 5 bases from V and 1 base from J, with 6 bases between. The CDR3 DNA sequence: TGTGCCAGCAGTCGAGGGTCCTACAATGAGCAGTTCTTC. Encoded protein: CASSRGSYNEQFF.

The chain has TRBV28 and TRBJ2-1, with 10 positions matching TRBD2. The J segment lost 3 bases and the V segment lost 5 bases, leaving 13 bases of the junction unmatched. This CDR3 region has 18 residues. CDR1 and CDR2 from the germline V gene are MDHEN and SYDVKM. CDR3 nucleotide sequence: TGTGCCAGCAGTATGCCGTCTCCTGGACTAGCGGACTACAATGAGCAGTTCTTC. This codes for CASSMPSPGLADYNEQFF.

The gene calls are TRBV5-1 and TRBJ2-3, with 7 nucleotides matching TRBD2. CDR3 size: 16 residues. The ends lost 3 bases at V and 2 bases at J; junction bases unmatched: 9. Germline assignment: CDR1 SGHRS and CDR2 YFSETQ. CDR3 sequence (DNA): TGCGCCAGCAGCTCCATACTGACTAGCTTCACAGATACGCAGTATTTT. Its protein product is CASSSILTSFTDTQYF.

The chain employs TRBV5-4 and TRBJ1-5, with D perhaps matching TRBD1 (6 bases). The germline CDR1 and CDR2 sequences are SGHNT and YYREEE (reference sequence). Trimming cost V 3 bases and J 5 bases, with 12 bases left between them. CDR3 size: 14 residues. This CDR3 reads CASSSQGVDQPQHF. The DNA of the CDR3 is TGTGCCAGCAGCTCACAGGGCGTTGATCAGCCCCAGCATTTT.

The chain employs TRBV28 and TRBJ1-5; 11 bases are a match to TRBD1. Germline V gene lookup returns CDR1 MDHEN and CDR2 SYDVKM. The junction had 12 bases not matched to a gene; V was cut back by 10 bases and J by 4 bases. The CDR3 has 16 amino acids. This CDR3 is CAITGTGGWSNQPQHF. CDR3 DNA: TGTGCCATTACCGGGACAGGGGGATGGTCTAATCAGCCCCAGCATTTT. The whole variable domain, remainder taken from reference TRBV28 and TRBJ1-5, is DVKVTQSSRYLVKRTGEKVFLECVQDMDHENMFWYRQDPGLGLRLIYFSYDVKMKEKGDIPEGYSVSREKKERFSLILESASTNQTSMYLCAITGTGGWSNQPQHFGDGTRLSIL.

This clone occurred a few times. The V gene is TRBV6-5, the J gene TRBJ2-6; D gene unclear. The CDR3 is 13 residues long. CDR1 and CDR2 (germline): MNHEY, SVGAGI. The germline V and J ends were trimmed by 9 bases and 0 bases, with 6 bases remaining between them. The CDR3 reads CASHSSGANVLTF. The CDR3 DNA sequence: TGTGCCAGTCACAGCTCTGGGGCCAACGTCCTGACTTTC.

The chain carries TRBV27 and TRBJ1-1; no reliable D call. The ends were cut back, 6 bases at V and 0 bases at J, with 14 bases in the middle. This CDR3 has 15 residues. Germline CDR1 reads MNHEY; CDR2 reads SMNVEV (reference sequence). The CDR3 protein is CASSPRAQLNTEAFF. As DNA, the CDR3 is TGTGCCAGCAGCCCGAGGGCACAGTTGAACACTGAAGCTTTCTTT.

The V and J genes are TRBV11-2 and TRBJ2-1; D is possibly TRBD2 (6 bases). This CDR3 is 13 amino acids long. In germline, CDR1 is SGHAT, CDR2 FQNNGV. CDR3 coding DNA: TGTGCTCTCGGGGCGGGAAATAGAAATGAGCAGTTCTTC. It specifies CALGAGNRNEQFF.

The chain is built from TRBV9 and TRBJ2-1; tentatively, D is TRBD2 (6 bases). The CDR3 runs 15 residues. The ends were cut back, 3 bases at V and 8 bases at J, with 18 bases in the middle. Germline CDR1 SGDLS, CDR2 YYNGEE. The CDR3 is CASSDSVAGRDEQFF. The CDR3 coding sequence is TGTGCCAGCAGCGACTCTGTTGCGGGAAGGGATGAGCAGTTCTTC.

This clone was observed a few times. This chain joins TRBV7-7 and TRBJ2-7; TRBD2 aligns across 13 bases. Looked up from germline, CDR1 is SSHAT and CDR2 is FNYEAQ (reference sequence). The trim removed 4 bases at V and 7 bases at J, leaving 1 base unmatched. The CDR3 has 13 amino acids. The CDR3: CASSSGLAGEQYF. The DNA of the CDR3 is TGTGCCAGCAGCTCGGGACTAGCGGGGGAGCAGTACTTC.

This clone showed up just once. The chain is built from TRBV29-1 and TRBJ2-7, with D possibly matching TRBD2 (5 bases). The germline V and J ends were trimmed by 7 bases and 3 bases, with 13 bases remaining between them. The CDR3 length is 12 residues. The germline V gene encodes CDR1 SQVTM and CDR2 ANQGSEA. The chain's CDR3 is CSAATAGYEQYF. In nucleotides, the CDR3 is TGCAGCGCTGCGACGGCGGGCTACGAGCAGTACTTC.